This entry features one T cell receptor beta chain sequence. The CDR3 length is 16 residues. The data stem from a study of blood T cell repertoires in COVID-19. Turning to the study itself: Samples taken during acute and convalescent COVID-19 were collected in the United States, Italy and Spain. Sources were T cells, B-cell-depleted T cells, or PBMCs; the material itself was cDNA or gDNA.

Original methodology: Estimation of nucleated cell counts relied on the amplification of reference gene primers. Libraries were prepared by immunoSEQ multiplex PCR; TCRdb keeps only in-frame clonotypes and omits some of them. V and J calls and clone size are as listed in that table; D and trimming were resolved from the DNA. The table lists some 340,000 clones, 80% to 90% of them singletons. The V and J genes are TRBV1 and TRBJ1-2. TRBV1 is termed a pseudogene. The sequenced sample was peripheral blood. The origin of this receptor is a man under 40 with active or convalescent COVID-19. CDR3 nucleotide sequence: TGCACCAGCAGCCAAGATGGGCTTCCGGGAGACTATGGCTACACCTTC. Amino acids: CTSSQDGLPGDYGYTF.